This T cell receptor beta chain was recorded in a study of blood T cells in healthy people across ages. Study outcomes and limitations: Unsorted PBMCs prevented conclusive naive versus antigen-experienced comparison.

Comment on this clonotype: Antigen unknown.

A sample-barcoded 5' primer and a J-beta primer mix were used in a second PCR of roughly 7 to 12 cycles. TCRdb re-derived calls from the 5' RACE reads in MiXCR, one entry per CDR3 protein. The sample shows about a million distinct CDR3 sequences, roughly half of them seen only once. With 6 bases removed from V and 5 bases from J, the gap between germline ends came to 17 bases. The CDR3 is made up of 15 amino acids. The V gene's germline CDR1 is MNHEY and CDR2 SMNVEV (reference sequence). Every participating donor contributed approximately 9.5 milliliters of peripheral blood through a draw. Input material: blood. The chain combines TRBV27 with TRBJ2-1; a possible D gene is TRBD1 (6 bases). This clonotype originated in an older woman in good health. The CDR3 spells CASSMGTRVHNEQFF. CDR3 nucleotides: TGTGCCAGCAGCATGGGGACACGGGTGCACAATGAGCAGTTCTTC.